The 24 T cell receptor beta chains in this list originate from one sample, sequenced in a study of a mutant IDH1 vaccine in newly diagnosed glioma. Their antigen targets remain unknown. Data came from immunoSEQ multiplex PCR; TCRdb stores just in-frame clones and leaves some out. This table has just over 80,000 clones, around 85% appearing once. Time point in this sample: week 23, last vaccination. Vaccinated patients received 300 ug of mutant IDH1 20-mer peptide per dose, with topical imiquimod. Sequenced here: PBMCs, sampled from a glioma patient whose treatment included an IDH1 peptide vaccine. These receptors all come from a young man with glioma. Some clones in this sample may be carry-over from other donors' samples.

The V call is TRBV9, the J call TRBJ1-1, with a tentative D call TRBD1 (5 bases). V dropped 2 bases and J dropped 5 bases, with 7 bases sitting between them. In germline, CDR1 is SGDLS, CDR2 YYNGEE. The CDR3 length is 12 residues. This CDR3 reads CASSVGGTEAFF. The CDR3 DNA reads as TGTGCCAGCAGCGTGGGGGGGACTGAAGCTTTCTTT.

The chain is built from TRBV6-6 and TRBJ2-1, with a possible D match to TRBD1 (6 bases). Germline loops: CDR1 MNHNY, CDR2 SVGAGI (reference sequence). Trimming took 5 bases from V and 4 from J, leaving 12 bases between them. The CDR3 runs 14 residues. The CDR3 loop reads CASSPADRYNEQFF. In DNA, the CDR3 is TGTGCCAGCAGTCCAGCGGACAGATACAATGAGCAGTTCTTC.

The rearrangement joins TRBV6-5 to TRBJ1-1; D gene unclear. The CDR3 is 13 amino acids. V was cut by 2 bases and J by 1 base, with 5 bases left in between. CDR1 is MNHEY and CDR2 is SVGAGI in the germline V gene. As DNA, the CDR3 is TGTGCCAGCAGTTACAAAGAGAACACTGAAGCTTTCTTT. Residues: CASSYKENTEAFF.

The CDR3 here is CASSETMGQVTNYGYTF. In DNA, the CDR3 is TGCGCCAGCAGTGAGACTATGGGACAGGTTACGAACTATGGCTACACCTTC. The V and J genes are TRBV10-2 and TRBJ1-2; 8 nucleotides agree with TRBD1. V trimming: 2 bases; J trimming: 2 bases; junction bases outside the gene matches: 10. CDR1 is WSHSY and CDR2 is SAAADI in the germline V gene. The CDR3 consists of 17 residues.

CDR3 sequence reads: CASSSMGGSTDTQYF. The CDR3 bases are TGTGCCAGCAGCTCGATGGGGGGGAGCACAGATACGCAGTATTTT. The gene calls are TRBV13 and TRBJ2-3; the match to TRBD2 covers 7 bases. The V and J ends lost 4 bases and 0 bases, in that order; junction bases with no gene match: 4. Germline CDR1 and CDR2: PRHDT and FYEKMQ (reference sequence). The CDR3 contains 15 residues.

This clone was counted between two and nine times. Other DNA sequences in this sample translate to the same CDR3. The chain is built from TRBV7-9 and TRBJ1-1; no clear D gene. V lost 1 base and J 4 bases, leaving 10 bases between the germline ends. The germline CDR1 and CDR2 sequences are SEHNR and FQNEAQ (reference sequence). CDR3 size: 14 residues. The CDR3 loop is CASSLGEGVTEAFF. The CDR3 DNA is TGTGCCAGCAGCTTAGGGGAAGGAGTCACTGAAGCTTTCTTT. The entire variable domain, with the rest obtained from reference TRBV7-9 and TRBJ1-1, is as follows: DTGVSQNPRHKITKRGQNVTFRCDPISEHNRLYWYRQTLGQGPEFLTYFQNEAQLEKSRLLSDRFSAERPKGSFSTLEIQRTEQGDSAMYLCASSLGEGVTEAFFGQGTRLTVV.

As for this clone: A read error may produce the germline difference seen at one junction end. DNA of the CDR3: TGTGCCAGCAGCTTGGAGGACATTAAGGACTTT. As protein: CASSLEDIKDF. This sequence joins TRBV5-8 and TRBJ1-6, with D perhaps TRBD1 (5 bases). The germline V gene encodes CDR1 SGHTS and CDR2 YDEGEE. The CDR3 consists of 11 residues.

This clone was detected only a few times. CDR3 in amino acids: CASSWTSGRVTYNEQFF. CDR3 coding DNA: TGTGCCAGTAGTTGGACTAGCGGGAGAGTCACCTACAATGAGCAGTTCTTC. The chain links TRBV19 to TRBJ2-1; 13 bases map to TRBD2. The CDR3 length is 17 residues. Germline CDR1 and CDR2: LNHDA and SQIVND (reference sequence). The J segment lost 2 bases and the V segment lost 5 bases, leaving 6 bases of the junction unmatched.

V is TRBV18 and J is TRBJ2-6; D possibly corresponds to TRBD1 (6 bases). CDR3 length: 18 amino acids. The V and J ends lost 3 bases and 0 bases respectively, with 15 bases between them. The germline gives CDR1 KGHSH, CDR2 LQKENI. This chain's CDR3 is CASSPIGRGASGANVLTF. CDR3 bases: TGTGCCAGCTCACCTATTGGCAGGGGAGCCTCTGGGGCCAACGTCCTGACTTTC.

The CDR3 DNA follows: TGTGCCAGCAGCACCGGGACTAGCGAATTTGATGAGCAGTTCTTC. Translated, it gives CASSTGTSEFDEQFF. The V call is TRBV27, the J call TRBJ2-1; 10 positions agree with TRBD2. In germline, CDR1 is MNHEY, CDR2 SMNVEV (reference sequence). Trimming cost V 6 bases and J 8 bases; bases outside gene matches: 10. The CDR3 has 15 residues.

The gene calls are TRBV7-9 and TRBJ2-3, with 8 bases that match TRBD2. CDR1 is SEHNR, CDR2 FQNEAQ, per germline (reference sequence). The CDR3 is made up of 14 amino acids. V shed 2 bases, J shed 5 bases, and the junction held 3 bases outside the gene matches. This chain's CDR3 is CASSLNGREDTQYF. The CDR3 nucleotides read TGTGCCAGCAGCTTAAACGGGAGGGAAGATACGCAGTATTTT.

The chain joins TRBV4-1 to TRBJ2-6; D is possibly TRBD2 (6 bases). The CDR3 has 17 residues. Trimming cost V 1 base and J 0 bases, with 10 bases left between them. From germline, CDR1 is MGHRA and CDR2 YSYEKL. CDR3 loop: CASSQVGGSSGANVLTF. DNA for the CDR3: TGCGCCAGCAGCCAAGTTGGAGGGAGCTCTGGGGCCAACGTCCTGACTTTC.

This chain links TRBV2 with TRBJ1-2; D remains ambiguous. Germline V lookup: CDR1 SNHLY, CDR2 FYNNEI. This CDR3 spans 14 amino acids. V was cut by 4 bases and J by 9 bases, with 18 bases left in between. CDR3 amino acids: CASSVKGGVHRYTF. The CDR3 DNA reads TGTGCCAGCAGTGTGAAGGGTGGAGTCCATCGCTACACCTTC.

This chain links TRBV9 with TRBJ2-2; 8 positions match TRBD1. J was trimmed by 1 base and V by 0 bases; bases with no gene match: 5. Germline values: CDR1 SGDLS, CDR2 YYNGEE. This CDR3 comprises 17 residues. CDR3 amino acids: CASSVARQGKNTGELFF. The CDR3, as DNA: TGTGCCAGCAGCGTAGCAAGACAGGGGAAGAACACCGGGGAGCTGTTTTTT.

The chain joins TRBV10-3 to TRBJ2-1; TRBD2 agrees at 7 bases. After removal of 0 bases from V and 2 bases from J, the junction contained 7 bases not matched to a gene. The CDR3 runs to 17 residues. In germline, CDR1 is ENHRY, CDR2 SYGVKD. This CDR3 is CAISESKGDYPYNEQFF. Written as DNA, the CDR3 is TGTGCCATCAGTGAGTCGAAAGGGGACTATCCCTACAATGAGCAGTTCTTC.

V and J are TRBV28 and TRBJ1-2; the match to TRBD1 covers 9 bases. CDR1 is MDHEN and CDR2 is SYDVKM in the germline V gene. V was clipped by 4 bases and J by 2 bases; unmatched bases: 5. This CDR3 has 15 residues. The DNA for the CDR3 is TGTGCCAGCAGTTCCATAGGACAGGGGAACTATGGCTACACCTTC. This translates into CASSSIGQGNYGYTF.

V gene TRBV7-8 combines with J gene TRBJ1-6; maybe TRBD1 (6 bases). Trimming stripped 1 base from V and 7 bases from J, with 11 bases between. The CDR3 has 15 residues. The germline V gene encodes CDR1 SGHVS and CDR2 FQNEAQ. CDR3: CASSLEGQVNSPLHF. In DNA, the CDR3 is TGTGCCAGCAGCTTAGAGGGACAAGTAAATTCACCCCTCCACTTT. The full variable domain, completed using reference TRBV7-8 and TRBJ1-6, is GAGVSQSPRYKVAKRGQDVALRCDPISGHVSLFWYQQALGQGPEFLTYFQNEAQLDKSGLPSDRFFAERPEGSVSTLKIQRTQQEDSAVYLCASSLEGQVNSPLHFGNGTRLTVT.

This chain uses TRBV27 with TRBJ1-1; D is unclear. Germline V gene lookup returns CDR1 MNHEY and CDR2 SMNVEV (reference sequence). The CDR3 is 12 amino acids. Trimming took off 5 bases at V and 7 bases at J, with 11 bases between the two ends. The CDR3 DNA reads TGTGCCAGCAGTCGACAAGGGTATGAAGCTTTCTTT. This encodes CASSRQGYEAFF.

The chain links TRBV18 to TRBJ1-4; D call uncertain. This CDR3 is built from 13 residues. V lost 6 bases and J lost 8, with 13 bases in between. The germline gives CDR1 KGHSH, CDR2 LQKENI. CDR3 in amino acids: CASSASLDEKLFF. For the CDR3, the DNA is TGTGCCAGCTCGGCCTCCTTAGACGAAAAACTGTTTTTT.

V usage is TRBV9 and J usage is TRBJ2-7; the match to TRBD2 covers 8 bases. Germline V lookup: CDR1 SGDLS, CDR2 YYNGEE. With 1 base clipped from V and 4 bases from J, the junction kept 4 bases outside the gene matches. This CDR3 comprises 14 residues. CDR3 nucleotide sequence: TGTGCCAGCAGCGTACAAGGGACTAGTTACGAGCAGTACTTC. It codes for CASSVQGTSYEQYF.

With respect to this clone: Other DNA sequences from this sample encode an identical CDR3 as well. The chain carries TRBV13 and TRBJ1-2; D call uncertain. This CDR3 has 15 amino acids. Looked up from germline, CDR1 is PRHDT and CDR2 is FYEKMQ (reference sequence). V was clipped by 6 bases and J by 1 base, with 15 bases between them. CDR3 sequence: CASRKAGSYNYGYTF. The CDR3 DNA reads TGTGCCAGCAGGAAAGCGGGCAGTTATAACTATGGCTACACCTTC.

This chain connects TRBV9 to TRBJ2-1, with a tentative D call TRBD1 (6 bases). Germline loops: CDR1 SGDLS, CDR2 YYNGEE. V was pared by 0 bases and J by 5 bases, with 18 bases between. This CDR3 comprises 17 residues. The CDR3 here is CASSVGWGPVGDNEQFF. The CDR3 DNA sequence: TGTGCCAGCAGCGTAGGGTGGGGGCCGGTCGGGGACAATGAGCAGTTCTTC.

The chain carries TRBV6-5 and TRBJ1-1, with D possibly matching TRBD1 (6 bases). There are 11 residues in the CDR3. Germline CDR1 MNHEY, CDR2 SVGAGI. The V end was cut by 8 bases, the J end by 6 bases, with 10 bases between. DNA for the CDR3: TGTGCCAGCCGCCGACAGGCTGAAGCTTTCTTT. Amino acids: CASRRQAEAFF.

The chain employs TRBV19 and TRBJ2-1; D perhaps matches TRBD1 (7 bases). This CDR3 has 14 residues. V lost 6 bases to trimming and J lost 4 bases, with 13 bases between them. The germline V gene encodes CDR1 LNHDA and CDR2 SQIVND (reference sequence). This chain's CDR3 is CASSDRDSYNEQFF. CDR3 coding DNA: TGTGCCAGTAGCGACAGGGACTCATACAATGAGCAGTTCTTC.